This T cell receptor (beta chain) was recorded in a study of technical replicates of blood from several donors. The repertoire was sequenced with immunoSEQ multiplex PCR; TCRdb's copy has only in-frame clones and lacks some. The sample has 50,000 to 70,000 clones, 85% to 95% seen once. The sequencing input was PBMCs. This receptor was taken from a human donor in good health. Some clones in this sample may be carry-over from other donors' samples.

Here the CDR3 reads CASSPWGLAATYEQYF. As DNA, the CDR3 is TGCGCCAGCAGCCCCTGGGGACTAGCGGCAACCTACGAGCAGTACTTC. The chain is built from TRBV4-1 and TRBJ2-7, with 11 bases identical to TRBD2. The V gene end was trimmed by 4 bases and the J gene end by 2 bases; junction bases not matched to a gene: 7. The germline gives CDR1 MGHRA, CDR2 YSYEKL. The CDR3 has 16 amino acids.